This T cell receptor (beta chain) was sequenced for a study of OX40 agonist ivuxolimab in advanced cancers. The V end was cut by 10 bases, the J end by 3 bases, with 12 bases between. This CDR3 is 13 amino acids long. Germline V gives CDR1 ENHRY, CDR2 SYGVKD. Profiling relied on immunoSEQ multiplex PCR, and the TCRdb table lists in-frame clones only, not all of them. This table holds roughly 99,000 clones, 91% found once. This receptor was taken from an adult with an advanced solid tumor such as melanoma, head and neck, liver or kidney cancer. Sample: CD4+ or CD8+ T cells sorted from blood, taken in a trial of the OX40 agonist ivuxolimab. This sequence joins TRBV10-3 and TRBJ2-2, with D uncertain. CDR3 DNA sequence: TGTGCCACCACACAGAGTTACACCGGGGAGCTGTTTTTT. It translates to CATTQSYTGELFF.